This TCR beta chain was profiled in a study of T-cell memory formation after mild COVID-19. Study-wide background: Clusters of TCRs were largely donor specific.

Trimming stripped 3 bases from V and 4 bases from J, with 10 bases between. The length of the CDR3 is 13 residues. Germline-derived CDR1 and CDR2 are SGDLS and YYNGEE. TCRdb redid the calling of the 5' RACE reads with MiXCR, one entry per CDR3 protein. The sample includes about 610,000 distinct CDR3 sequences, 17% of them seen just once. This clonotype appeared a few times. Antigen specificity is unknown. Study findings and constraints: CM and EM subsets held most contracting CD4+ clones; EMRA held CD8+ ones. Some clones that responded turned up in pre-infection memory, which suggests that cross-reactive memory joined in.

Sequenced: PBMCs or a T cell subset sorted from them (not recorded which). The V call is TRBV9, the J call TRBJ1-1; no reliable D call. This TCR was sampled from an adult woman who had mild COVID-19 (a few samples of this study predate the infection). Cell type and time point are not known. In DNA, the CDR3 is TGTGCCAGCAGCGCCGGAGAGGTCACTGAAGCTTTCTTT. Protein: CASSAGEVTEAFF.